This T cell receptor beta chain is from a study of T cell responses to AZD1222 COVID-19 vaccine. Study-level information: Whether given at about 4 or about 12 weeks, second doses were pooled.

Profiled with immunoSEQ multiplex PCR; TCRdb holds only in-frame clones, not every one. The data show about 70,000 clones, 75% to 90% seen once. Sample: peripheral blood, taken on day 0 of AZD1222 vaccination. This sequence was found in an adult in good health.

The CDR3 protein is CASGTSQGTGELFF. CDR3 DNA sequence: TGTGCTAGTGGTACCTCACAGGGAACCGGGGAGCTGTTTTTT. The chain joins TRBV12-5 to TRBJ2-2; D might be TRBD1 (6 bases). From germline, CDR1 is LGHNT and CDR2 FRNRAP. The CDR3 consists of 14 residues. V was cut by 5 bases and J by 5 bases, with 12 bases left in between.